This TCR beta chain was identified during a study of cytomegalovirus exposure and HLA in healthy donors. Study-wide context: Within an early data release were roughly 90 million unique TCRs drawn from HLA-typed donors. Study observations and caveats: The study labeled approximately 150 TCR beta chains cytomegalovirus-associated. V- and J-gene trimming of TCR beta was linked (in a later analysis) to a missense DCLRE1C variant. Being productive about 87% or about 30% of the time was typical of most TCR beta V segments in an earlier analysis.

Both 60 Vbeta primers and 13 Jbeta primers went into the PCR. TCRdb's table, derived via immunoSEQ multiplex PCR, lists solely in-frame clones and lacks some. The data contain more than 120,000 clones, over 75% of them seen just once; the ten biggest clones take up around 2.4%. Notes on this clone: Its antigen is still unknown.

V shed 5 bases and J 3 bases; nucleotides not matched to a gene: 5. The CDR3 totals 15 residues. Germline V lookup: CDR1 SGHTA, CDR2 FQGTGA. Material for sequencing was PBMCs. The sequence came from a male donor in good health and CMV-seronegative. This rearrangement joins TRBV7-3 to TRBJ2-1; 9 bases map to TRBD1. The DNA of the CDR3 is TGTGCCAGCAGCAGCCGGGACAGGGTCTACAATGAGCAGTTCTTC. It is translated as CASSSRDRVYNEQFF.